This entry lists 16 T cell receptor beta chains sequenced from one sample in a study of blood T cells in healthy people across ages. For the second PCR, which ran for roughly 6 to 11 cycles, a sample-barcoded 5' primer and a J-beta primer mix were used. TCRdb re-derived calls from the 5' RACE reads in MiXCR, one entry per CDR3 protein. Here the sample spans 1.2 million to 1.5 million distinct CDR3 sequences, around 39% being singletons. The sequenced material came from blood. Receptor source: a woman under 30 in good health.

The rearrangement uses TRBV5-1 and TRBJ2-1; D gene uncertain. V dropped 6 bases and J dropped 5 bases, with 6 bases sitting between them. CDR3 length equals 11 residues. Germline CDR1 is SGHRS and CDR2 is YFSETQ. CDR3 sequence reads: CASTLDNEQFF. CDR3 bases: TGCGCCAGCACCCTCGACAATGAGCAGTTCTTC.

V usage is TRBV28 and J usage is TRBJ1-5; D unresolved. Trimming removed 5 bases at V and 1 base at J, with 9 bases between. CDR3 length equals 14 residues. The germline gives CDR1 MDHEN, CDR2 SYDVKM. CDR3 loop: CASSKRTSNQPQHF. CDR3 DNA sequence: TGTGCCAGCAGTAAACGGACCAGCAATCAGCCCCAGCATTTT.

The chain links TRBV4-2 to TRBJ1-1; possible D gene TRBD1, 5 bases. The length of the CDR3 is 15 residues. CDR1 and CDR2 from the germline V gene are LGHNA and YNFKEQ. The V gene lost 0 bases and the J gene lost 4 bases, with 12 bases spanning the gap. The CDR3 DNA sequence: TGTGCCAGCAGCCAAGATGGGACCCGTCGCACTGAAGCTTTCTTT. Protein sequence: CASSQDGTRRTEAFF.

Many counts were recorded for this clonotype. This chain uses TRBV4-1 with TRBJ2-1; D is undetermined. The CDR3 extends over 16 amino acids. Trimming pared 3 bases from V and 0 bases from J, leaving 12 bases between. Looked up from germline, CDR1 is MGHRA and CDR2 is YSYEKL. The CDR3 here is CASSQVDLVSYNEQFF. The CDR3 DNA reads as TGCGCCAGCAGCCAGGTTGACTTGGTCTCCTACAATGAGCAGTTCTTC.

The chain uses TRBV6-6 and TRBJ1-4, with D uncertain. Germline V gene sequence: CDR1 MNHNY, CDR2 SVGAGI (reference sequence). V was pared by 2 bases and J by 0 bases, with 10 bases between. CDR3 length: 16 amino acids. The CDR3 nucleotides read TGTGCCAGCAGTTACGAAGGGCCTACAACTAATGAAAAACTGTTTTTT. Protein: CASSYEGPTTNEKLFF.

This clonotype occurred a few times. The chain combines TRBV10-3 with TRBJ2-2; D gene unclear. The germline V gene encodes CDR1 ENHRY and CDR2 SYGVKD. The CDR3 totals 17 residues. V was trimmed by 5 bases and J by 1 base, leaving 17 bases between them. CDR3 sequence: CAISTPGPPMNTGELFF. CDR3 nucleotide sequence: TGTGCCATCAGTACGCCCGGCCCTCCAATGAACACCGGGGAGCTGTTTTTT.

The chain combines TRBV12-3 or TRBV12-4 with TRBJ2-1, with D uncertain. Trimming took 6 bases from V and 2 from J, leaving 20 bases between them. The CDR3 covers 17 residues. CDR3 sequence: CASSPTLERAPYNEQFF. In nucleotides, the CDR3 is TGTGCCAGCAGCCCTACCCTTGAGCGAGCCCCCTACAATGAGCAGTTCTTC.

In the case of this clonotype: The junction differs from germline at one of its ends, possibly a read error. This chain links TRBV4-1 with TRBJ2-7; D possibly corresponds to TRBD2 (6 bases). The CDR3 loop spans 15 amino acids. The germline V gene encodes CDR1 MGHRA and CDR2 YSYEKL. The CDR3 coding sequence is TGCGTCAGCAGCCAAGTCACTAGCAGTTCCTACGAGCAGTACTTC. Amino acids: CVSSQVTSSSYEQYF.

Only a few counts were recorded for this clonotype. V gene TRBV29-1 combines with J gene TRBJ2-7; a possible D gene is TRBD2 (7 bases). Trimming shortened V by 3 bases and J by 4 bases, and 19 bases separated the two germline ends. Germline CDR1 reads SQVTM; CDR2 reads ANQGSEA. The CDR3 loop spans 15 amino acids. CDR3 residues: CSVEGGGGGPYEQYF. In DNA form, the CDR3 reads TGCAGCGTTGAGGGTGGCGGCGGGGGCCCATACGAGCAGTACTTC.

The V and J genes are TRBV28 and TRBJ2-3, with 7 bases matching TRBD2. V lost 6 bases and J lost 0; bases outside the gene matches: 9. Per the germline V gene, CDR1 is MDHEN and CDR2 is SYDVKM. The CDR3 totals 16 residues. The CDR3 sequence: CASRGGLDASTDTQYF. CDR3 nucleotides: TGTGCCAGCAGGGGGGGGTTGGACGCTAGCACAGATACGCAGTATTTT.

The table lists this clonotype with a count of one. The chain has TRBV24-1 and TRBJ2-1; the match to TRBD2 covers 12 bases. The germline CDR1 and CDR2 sequences are KGHDR and SFDVKD. The CDR3 is made up of 14 amino acids. The ends lost 7 bases at V and 8 bases at J; junction bases unmatched: 5. The CDR3 DNA sequence: TGTGCCACCAGCGGGACTAGCGGGTCCCATGAGCAGTTCTTC. Its protein is CATSGTSGSHEQFF.

V usage is TRBV7-8 and J usage is TRBJ2-1; 7 nucleotides agree with TRBD2. V trimming: 1 base; J trimming: 3 bases; junction bases outside the gene matches: 9. Germline V lookup: CDR1 SGHVS, CDR2 FQNEAQ. CDR3 size: 17 residues. The CDR3 loop is CASSLVASGYNYNEQFF. The CDR3 DNA is TGTGCCAGCAGCTTAGTGGCTAGCGGCTATAACTACAATGAGCAGTTCTTC.

This clonotype was seen a handful of times. J is TRBJ2-6 and V is TRBV3-1, with D maybe TRBD2 (5 bases). Germline CDR1 and CDR2: LGHDT and YNNKEL (reference sequence). The CDR3 is 19 amino acids. With 0 bases removed from V and 0 bases from J, the gap between germline ends came to 15 bases. The CDR3 nucleotides read TGTGCCAGCAGCCAAGAGAGAGGGCAGACGAACTCTGGGGCCAACGTCCTGACTTTC. Translation gives CASSQERGQTNSGANVLTF.

This clonotype was found many times. J is TRBJ1-2 and V is TRBV20-1; weak D call: TRBD1 (5 bases). CDR3 length: 19 residues. In germline, CDR1 is DFQATT, CDR2 SNEGSKA (reference sequence). V was clipped by 0 bases and J by 5 bases, with 28 bases between them. DNA for the CDR3: TGCAGTGCTAGAGATACTGGGGTGGCGGGGCAGCAGTCCGTTTATGGCTACACCTTC. Amino acids: CSARDTGVAGQQSVYGYTF.

This clonotype appeared a few times. The chain employs TRBV6-2 or TRBV6-3 and TRBJ2-1; 7 nucleotides align to TRBD2. The CDR3 spans 16 residues. From germline, CDR1 is MNHEY and CDR2 SVGEGT. J lost 6 bases, V lost 2 bases, and 10 bases had no gene match. This CDR3 is CASSYDLSGRPNEQFF. CDR3 in DNA: TGTGCCAGCAGTTACGACCTTAGCGGGCGGCCCAATGAGCAGTTCTTC.

This clonotype came up a few times. The rearrangement uses TRBV7-9 and TRBJ2-7, with TRBD2 matching 7 bases. The germline gives CDR1 SEHNR, CDR2 FQNEAQ (reference sequence). This CDR3 is 15 amino acids long. Trimming at V came to 5 bases and at J to 4 bases, leaving 11 bases not matched to a gene. CDR3: CASSRWGGSRYEQYF. Here the CDR3 DNA reads TGTGCCAGCAGCCGGTGGGGCGGGAGCAGGTACGAGCAGTACTTC.